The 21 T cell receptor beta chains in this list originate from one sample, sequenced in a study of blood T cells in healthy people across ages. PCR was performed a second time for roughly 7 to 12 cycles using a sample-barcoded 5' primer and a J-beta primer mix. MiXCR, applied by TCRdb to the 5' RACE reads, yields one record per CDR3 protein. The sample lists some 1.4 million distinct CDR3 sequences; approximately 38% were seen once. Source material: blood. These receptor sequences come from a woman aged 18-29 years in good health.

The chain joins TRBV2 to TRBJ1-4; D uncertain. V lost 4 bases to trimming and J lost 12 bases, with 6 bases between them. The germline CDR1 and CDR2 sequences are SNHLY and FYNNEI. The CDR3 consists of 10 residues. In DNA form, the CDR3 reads TGTGCCAGCAGTGTGGCAGAACTGTTTTTT. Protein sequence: CASSVAELFF.

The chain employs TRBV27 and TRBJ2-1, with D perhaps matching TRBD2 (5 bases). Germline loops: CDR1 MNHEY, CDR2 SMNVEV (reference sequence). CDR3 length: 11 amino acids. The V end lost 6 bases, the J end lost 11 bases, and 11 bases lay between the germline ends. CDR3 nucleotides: TGTGCCAGCAGATCCAGCGGTAAGCAGTTCTTC. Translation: CASRSSGKQFF.

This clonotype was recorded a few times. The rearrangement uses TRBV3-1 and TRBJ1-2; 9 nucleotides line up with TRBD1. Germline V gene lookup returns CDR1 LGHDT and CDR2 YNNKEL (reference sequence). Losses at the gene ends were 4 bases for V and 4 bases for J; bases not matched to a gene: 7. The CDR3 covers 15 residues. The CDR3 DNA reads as TGTGCCAGCAGCCTTACCGGGACAGGGATCTATGGCTACACCTTC. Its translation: CASSLTGTGIYGYTF.

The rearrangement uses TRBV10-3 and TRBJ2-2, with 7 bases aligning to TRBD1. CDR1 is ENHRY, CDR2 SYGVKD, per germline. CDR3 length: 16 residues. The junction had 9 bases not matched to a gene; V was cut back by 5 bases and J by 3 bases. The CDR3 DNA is TGTGCCATCAGTTCCGACCGGGACAGCGACACCGGGGAGCTGTTTTTT. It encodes CAISSDRDSDTGELFF.

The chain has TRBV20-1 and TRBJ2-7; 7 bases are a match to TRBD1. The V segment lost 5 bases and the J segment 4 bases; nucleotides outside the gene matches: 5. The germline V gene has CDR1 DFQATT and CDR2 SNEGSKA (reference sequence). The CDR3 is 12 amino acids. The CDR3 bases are TGCAGTGCTTTCCGACAGGGATACGAGCAGTACTTC. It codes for CSAFRQGYEQYF.

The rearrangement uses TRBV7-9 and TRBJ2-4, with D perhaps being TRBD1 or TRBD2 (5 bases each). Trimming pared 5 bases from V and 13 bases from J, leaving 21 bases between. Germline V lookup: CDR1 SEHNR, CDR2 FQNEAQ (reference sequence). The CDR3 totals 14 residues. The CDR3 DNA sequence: TGTGCCAGCAGCCACCGGGACCAGACGTGGGAGCAGTACTTC. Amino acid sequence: CASSHRDQTWEQYF.

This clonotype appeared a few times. Written as DNA, the CDR3 is TGTGCCAGCAGTCTCCCGAGCCTAACGGGCACAGATACGCAGTATTTT. This gives the protein CASSLPSLTGTDTQYF. The rearrangement uses TRBV28 and TRBJ2-3, with no clear D. The CDR3 runs to 16 residues. Trimming stripped 5 bases from V and 1 base from J, with 16 bases between. Germline V gene lookup returns CDR1 MDHEN and CDR2 SYDVKM. Using reference TRBV28 and TRBJ2-3 for the parts outside the CDR3, the full variable domain is DVKVTQSSRYLVKRTGEKVFLECVQDMDHENMFWYRQDPGLGLRLIYFSYDVKMKEKGDIPEGYSVSREKKERFSLILESASTNQTSMYLCASSLPSLTGTDTQYFGPGTRLTVL.

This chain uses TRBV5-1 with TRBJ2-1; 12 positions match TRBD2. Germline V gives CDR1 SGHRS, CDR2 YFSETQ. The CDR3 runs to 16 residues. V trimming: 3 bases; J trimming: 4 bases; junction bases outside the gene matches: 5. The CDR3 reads CASSWTSGVLYNEQFF. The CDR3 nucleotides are TGCGCCAGCAGCTGGACTAGCGGGGTCCTATACAATGAGCAGTTCTTC.

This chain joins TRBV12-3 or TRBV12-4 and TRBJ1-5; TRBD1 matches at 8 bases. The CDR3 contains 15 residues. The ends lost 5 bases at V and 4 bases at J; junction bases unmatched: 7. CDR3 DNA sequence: TGTGCCAGCAGTACACGGACAGGGTCGAATCAGCCCCAGCATTTT. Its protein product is CASSTRTGSNQPQHF.

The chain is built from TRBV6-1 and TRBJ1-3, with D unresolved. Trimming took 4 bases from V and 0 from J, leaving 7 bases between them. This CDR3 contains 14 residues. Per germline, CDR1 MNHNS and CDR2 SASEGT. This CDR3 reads CASSVQVSGNTIYF. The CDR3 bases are TGTGCCAGCAGTGTTCAGGTCTCTGGAAACACCATATATTTT.

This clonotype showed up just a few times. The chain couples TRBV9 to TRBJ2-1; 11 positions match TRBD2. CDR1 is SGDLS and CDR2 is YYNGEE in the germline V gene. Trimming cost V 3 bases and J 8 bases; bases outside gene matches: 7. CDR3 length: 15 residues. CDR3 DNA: TGTGCCAGCAGCGCCACTAGCGGGAGAAGCCATGAGCAGTTCTTC. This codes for CASSATSGRSHEQFF.

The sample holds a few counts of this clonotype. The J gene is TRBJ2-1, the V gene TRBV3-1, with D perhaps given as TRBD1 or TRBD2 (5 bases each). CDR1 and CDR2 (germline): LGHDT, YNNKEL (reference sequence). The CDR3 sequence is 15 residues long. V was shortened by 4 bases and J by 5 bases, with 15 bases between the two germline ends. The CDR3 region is CASSLGVLTNNEQFF. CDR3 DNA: TGTGCCAGCAGCCTGGGGGTGCTTACTAACAATGAGCAGTTCTTC.

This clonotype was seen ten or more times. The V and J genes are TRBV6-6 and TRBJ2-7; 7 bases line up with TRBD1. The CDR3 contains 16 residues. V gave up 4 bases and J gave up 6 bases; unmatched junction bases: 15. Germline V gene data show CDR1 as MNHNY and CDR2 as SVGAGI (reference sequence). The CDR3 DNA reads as TGTGCCAGCAGTTCCCTGGGGACAGAGGGCGCGGGCGAGCAGTACTTC. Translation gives CASSSLGTEGAGEQYF.

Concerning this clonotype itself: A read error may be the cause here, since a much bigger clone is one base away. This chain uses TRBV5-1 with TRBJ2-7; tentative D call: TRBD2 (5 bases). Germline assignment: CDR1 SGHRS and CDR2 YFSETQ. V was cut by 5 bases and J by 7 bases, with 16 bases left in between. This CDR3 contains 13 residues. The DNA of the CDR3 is TGCGCCAGCAGTCCGCGGACTCTCAATGAGCAGTACTTC. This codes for CASSPRTLNEQYF.

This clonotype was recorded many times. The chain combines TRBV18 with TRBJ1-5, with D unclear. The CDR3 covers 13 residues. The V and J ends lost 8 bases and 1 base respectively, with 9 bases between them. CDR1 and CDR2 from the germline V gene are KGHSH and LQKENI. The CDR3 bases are TGTGCCAGCAGTCCGCGAAGCAATCAGCCCCAGCATTTT. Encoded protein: CASSPRSNQPQHF.

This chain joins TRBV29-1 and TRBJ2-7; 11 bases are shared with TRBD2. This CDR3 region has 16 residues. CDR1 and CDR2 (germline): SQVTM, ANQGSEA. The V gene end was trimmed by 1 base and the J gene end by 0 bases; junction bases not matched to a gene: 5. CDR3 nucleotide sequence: TGCAGCGTTGAAGTCTATACTAGCGGGAGCTCCTACGAGCAGTACTTC. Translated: CSVEVYTSGSSYEQYF.

CDR3 protein: CAIEPEDSSNTGELFF. In DNA, the CDR3 is TGTGCCATCGAACCAGAGGACAGTTCGAACACCGGGGAGCTGTTTTTT. The V call is TRBV10-3, the J call TRBJ2-2, with TRBD1 as a possible D gene (6 bases). Between the trimmed V and J ends, which lost 8 bases and 0 bases, there was a span of 16 bases. The length of the CDR3 is 16 residues. Germline V lookup: CDR1 ENHRY, CDR2 SYGVKD.

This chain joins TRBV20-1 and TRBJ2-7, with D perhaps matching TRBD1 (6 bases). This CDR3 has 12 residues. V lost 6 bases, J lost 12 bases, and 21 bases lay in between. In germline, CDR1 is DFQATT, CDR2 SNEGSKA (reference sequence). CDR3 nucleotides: TGCAGTGCCTTCGACAGGCTAAACATTCGGTACTTC. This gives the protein CSAFDRLNIRYF.

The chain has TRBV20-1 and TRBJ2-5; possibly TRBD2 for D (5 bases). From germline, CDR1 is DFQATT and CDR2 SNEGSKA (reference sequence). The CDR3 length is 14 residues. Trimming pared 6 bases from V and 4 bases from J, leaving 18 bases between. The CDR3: CSAGGLSYLETQYF. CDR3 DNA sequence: TGCAGTGCCGGCGGACTCTCGTACCTAGAGACCCAGTACTTC.

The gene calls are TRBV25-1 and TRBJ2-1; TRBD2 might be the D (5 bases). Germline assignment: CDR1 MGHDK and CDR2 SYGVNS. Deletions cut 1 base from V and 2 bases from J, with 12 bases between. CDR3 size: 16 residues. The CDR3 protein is CASSEFRLGAYNEQFF. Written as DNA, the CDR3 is TGTGCCAGCAGTGAATTTAGGTTGGGAGCCTACAATGAGCAGTTCTTC.

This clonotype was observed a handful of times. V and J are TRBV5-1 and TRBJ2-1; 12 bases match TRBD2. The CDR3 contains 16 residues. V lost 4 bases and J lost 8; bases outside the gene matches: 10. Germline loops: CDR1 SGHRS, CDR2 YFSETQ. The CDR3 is CASSTLAGGPEDEQFF. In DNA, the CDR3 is TGCGCCAGCAGCACCCTAGCGGGAGGGCCGGAAGATGAGCAGTTCTTC. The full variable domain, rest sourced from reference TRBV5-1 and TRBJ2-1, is KAGVTQTPRYLIKTRGQQVTLSCSPISGHRSVSWYQQTPGQGLQFLFEYFSETQRNKGNFPGRFSGRQFSNSRSEMNVSTLELGDSALYLCASSTLAGGPEDEQFFGPGTRLTVL.